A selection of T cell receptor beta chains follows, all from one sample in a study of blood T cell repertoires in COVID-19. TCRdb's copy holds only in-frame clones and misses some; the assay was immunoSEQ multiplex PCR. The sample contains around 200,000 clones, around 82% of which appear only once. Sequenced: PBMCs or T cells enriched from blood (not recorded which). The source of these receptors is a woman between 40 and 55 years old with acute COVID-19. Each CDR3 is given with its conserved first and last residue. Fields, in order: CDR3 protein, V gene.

CASSPGLDSGELFF TRBV5-1
CASSGKDSYLEQYF TRBV6-1
CASSTSGGPYNEQFF TRBV6-5
CASSPGTGRRVPYEQYF TRBV18
CASSLTETGGGYTF TRBV28
CASGITVNTEAFF TRBV28
CSVGRGTNEKLFF TRBV29-1
CASSARTGAYEQYF TRBV7-8
CASTRGSGELFF TRBV28
CASRTTGGDYGYTF TRBV6-5
CAISDDRNYGYTF TRBV10-3
CASSIEGARTNTEAFF TRBV19
CASIRDRVGEKLFF TRBV28
CASSSDRVYGYTF TRBV12-3/TRBV12-4
CASSMSTGQTHWGYTF TRBV19
CASSTGYEQYF TRBV19
CASRGGGSNTGELFF TRBV5-1
CASSPSGVGVNTEAFF TRBV2
CASSLATSGGADTQYF TRBV7-8
CASSLDPVKGGTEAFF TRBV7-2
CASTDSLNEQFF TRBV6-5
CASSLASSGGNEQFF TRBV5-4
CASSRTGGTVSYEQYF TRBV7-2
CASSEARGPNTEAFF TRBV2
CASSIDPSRGEQYF TRBV19
CASSYGTQGATNEKLFF TRBV3-1/TRBV3-2
CASSYIRGEAFF TRBV6-5
CASSQGAGGPTDTQYF TRBV4-2
CASSLLDRNTEAFF TRBV14
CASSSRTGGEETQYF TRBV7-9
CASSQGTVGQRWFF TRBV3-1/TRBV3-2
CASSFPGQNTGELFF TRBV5-1
CASRPTAGLTAEQYF TRBV6-2/TRBV6-3